The sequence of this T cell receptor beta chain was determined in a study of OX40 agonist ivuxolimab in advanced cancers. Study-wide background: Patients enrolled in dose escalation were diagnosed with hepatocellular carcinoma, melanoma, renal cell or head and neck cancer. Roughly two fifths of patients had received prior checkpoint inhibitor therapy. Three patients responded partially, comprising one with hepatocellular carcinoma and two with cutaneous melanoma. Study-level findings and limits: Some of the nonresponding patients also showed low levels of normalized T-cell clonal expansion.

A note on this clone: Its specificity is not known.

The assay was immunoSEQ multiplex PCR, and TCRdb's table has in-frame clones only and misses some. The data show more than 45,000 clones, roughly 82% seen once. Germline V gives CDR1 SEHNR, CDR2 FQNEAQ (reference sequence). The CDR3 is 18 amino acids. Trimming shortened V by 1 base and J by 0 bases, and 17 bases separated the two germline ends. The material was CD4+ or CD8+ T cells sorted from blood, obtained in a trial of the OX40 agonist ivuxolimab. V and J are TRBV7-9 and TRBJ2-3, with D hard to call. The sequence came from an adult with an advanced solid tumor such as melanoma, head and neck, liver or kidney cancer. CDR3 loop: CASSLGTVDRASTDTQYF. The CDR3 coding sequence is TGTGCCAGCAGCTTAGGGACGGTGGATCGGGCTAGCACAGATACGCAGTATTTT.